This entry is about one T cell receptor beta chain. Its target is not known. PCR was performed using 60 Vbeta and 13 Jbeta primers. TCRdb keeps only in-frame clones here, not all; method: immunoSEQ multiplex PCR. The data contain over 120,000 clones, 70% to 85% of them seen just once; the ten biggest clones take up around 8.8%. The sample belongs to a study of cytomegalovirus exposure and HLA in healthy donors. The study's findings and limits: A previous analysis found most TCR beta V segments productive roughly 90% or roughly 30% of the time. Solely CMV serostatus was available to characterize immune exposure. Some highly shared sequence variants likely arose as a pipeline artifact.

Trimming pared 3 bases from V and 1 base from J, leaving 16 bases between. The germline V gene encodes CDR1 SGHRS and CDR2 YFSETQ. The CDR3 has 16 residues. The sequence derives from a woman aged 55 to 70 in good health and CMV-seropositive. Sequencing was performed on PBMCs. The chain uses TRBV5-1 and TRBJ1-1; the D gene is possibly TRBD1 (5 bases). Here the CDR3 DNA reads TGCGCCAGCAGCTCGGGGGTGGGGACCGCGAACACTGAAGCTTTCTTT. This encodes CASSSGVGTANTEAFF.